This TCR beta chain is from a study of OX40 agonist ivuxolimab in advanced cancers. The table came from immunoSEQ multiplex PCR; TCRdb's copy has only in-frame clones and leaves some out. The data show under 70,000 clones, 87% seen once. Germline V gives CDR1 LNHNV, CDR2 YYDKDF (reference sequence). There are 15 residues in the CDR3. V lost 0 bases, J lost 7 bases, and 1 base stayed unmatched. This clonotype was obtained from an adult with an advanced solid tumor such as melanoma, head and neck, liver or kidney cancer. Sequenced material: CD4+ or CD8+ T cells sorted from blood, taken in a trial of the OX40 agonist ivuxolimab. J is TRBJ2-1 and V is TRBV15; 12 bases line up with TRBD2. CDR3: CATSREGTSGNEQFF. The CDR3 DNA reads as TGTGCCACCAGCAGAGAGGGGACTAGCGGGAATGAGCAGTTCTTC.